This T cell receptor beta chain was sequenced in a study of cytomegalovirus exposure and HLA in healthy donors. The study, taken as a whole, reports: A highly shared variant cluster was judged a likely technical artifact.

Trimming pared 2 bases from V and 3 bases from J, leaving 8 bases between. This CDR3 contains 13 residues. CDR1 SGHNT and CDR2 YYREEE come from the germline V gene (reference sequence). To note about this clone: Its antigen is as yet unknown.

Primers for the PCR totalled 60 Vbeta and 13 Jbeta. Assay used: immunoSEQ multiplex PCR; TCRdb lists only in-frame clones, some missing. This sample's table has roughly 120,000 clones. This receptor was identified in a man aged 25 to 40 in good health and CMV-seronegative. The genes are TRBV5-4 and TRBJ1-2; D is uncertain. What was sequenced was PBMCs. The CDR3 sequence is CASSLGGYYGYTF. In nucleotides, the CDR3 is TGTGCCAGCAGCTTAGGAGGGTACTATGGCTACACCTTC.